These 26 T cell receptor beta chains came from one sample sequenced in a study of T cell repertoires in cytomegalovirus infection (dated by TCRdb to the late 2010s). Sequencing instrument: Illumina HiSeq 1500. Starting from the raw public reads, TCRdb applied fastp trimming at Q25, assembled clones with MiXCR and retained in-frame beta chains. Identical CDR3 protein sequences are pooled into one entry, listed with their most common genes and DNA. The table for this sample lists about 320,000 distinct CDR3 sequences; around 9.5% of them were counted only once. The top ten hold 3.5% to 4.5% of the sample. Sequences were obtained from PBMCs. The source of these receptors is a human donor in good health (CMV status not recorded). Some clones in this sample may be carry-over from other donors' samples.

There are a few counts of this clonotype. The chain is built from TRBV2 and TRBJ1-6, with TRBD1 identical over 10 bases. Trimming took 6 bases from V and 7 from J; bases not matched to a gene: 15. The germline V gene has CDR1 SNHLY and CDR2 FYNNEI. The CDR3 is 18 amino acids. CDR3 DNA: TGTGCCAGCAGGACTCTGAGGGACAGGGGTGGAATGAATTCACCCCTCCACTTT. Amino acid sequence: CASRTLRDRGGMNSPLHF.

The chain uses TRBV28 and TRBJ2-3, with 9 bases fitting TRBD2. This CDR3 is 18 amino acids long. V trimming: 0 bases; J trimming: 7 bases; junction bases outside the gene matches: 14. Germline V gene data show CDR1 as MDHEN and CDR2 as SYDVKM. The CDR3 sequence is CASSLWAGGPTSANTQYF. The DNA of the CDR3 is TGTGCCAGCAGTTTATGGGCGGGGGGGCCCACTTCGGCTAATACGCAGTATTTT.

There are many counts of this clonotype. One end of the junction varies from germline; a read error may be responsible. The V gene is TRBV19, the J gene TRBJ1-5; D is perhaps TRBD1 (5 bases). Germline CDR1 reads LNHDA; CDR2 reads SQIVND (reference sequence). The CDR3 spans 13 residues. CDR3 in amino acids: CASSTTREGDRSF. CDR3 DNA sequence: TGTGCCAGTAGCACGACAAGAGAAGGAGACAGAAGTTTT.

This clonotype was seen only a few times. The genes are TRBV20-1 and TRBJ1-1; TRBD1 aligns across 10 bases. The CDR3 contains 17 residues. V lost 3 bases and J lost 0; bases outside the gene matches: 10. Germline CDR1 is DFQATT and CDR2 is SNEGSKA (reference sequence). This CDR3 reads CSASGGQGNRVNTEAFF. The DNA of the CDR3 is TGCAGTGCTAGTGGGGGACAGGGGAACAGGGTGAACACTGAAGCTTTCTTT.

The CDR3 DNA follows: TGTGCCAGCACCAGGGGGCAGGCTAATGAAAAACTGTTTTTT. It translates to CASTRGQANEKLFF. The chain joins TRBV6-6 to TRBJ1-4, with 8 bases fitting TRBD1. CDR1 is MNHNY, CDR2 SVGAGI, per germline (reference sequence). The length of the CDR3 is 14 residues. J lost 3 bases, V lost 7 bases, and 4 bases had no gene match.

This clonotype occurred a few times. The genes are TRBV6-1 and TRBJ2-6; D perhaps matches TRBD1 (6 bases). Germline-derived CDR1 and CDR2 are MNHNS and SASEGT. The CDR3 spans 16 residues. Between the trimmed V and J ends, which lost 8 bases and 0 bases, there was a span of 14 bases. CDR3 loop: CASQPGAYSGANVLTF. Here the CDR3 DNA reads TGTGCCAGCCAGCCAGGGGCCTACTCTGGGGCCAACGTCCTGACTTTC.

J is TRBJ1-3 and V is TRBV7-2; D not certain. Germline loops: CDR1 SGHTA, CDR2 FQGNSA. CDR3 length: 14 residues. With 5 bases removed from V and 2 bases from J, the gap between germline ends came to 10 bases. The CDR3, as DNA: TGTGCCAGCAGCGCTGCCCCCACTGGAAACACCATATATTTT. Amino acid sequence: CASSAAPTGNTIYF.

This clonotype was found many times. The chain links TRBV12-3 or TRBV12-4 to TRBJ2-5; D assignment may be TRBD1 or TRBD2 (5 bases each). Deletions cut 2 bases from V and 2 bases from J, with 12 bases between. The CDR3 length is 15 residues. CDR3: CASSLRGRDQETQYF. The CDR3 DNA reads as TGTGCCAGCAGTTTAAGGGGACGCGATCAAGAGACCCAGTACTTC.

This chain joins TRBV7-2 and TRBJ2-3, with D perhaps TRBD1 (6 bases). CDR3 length: 16 residues. Looked up from germline, CDR1 is SGHTA and CDR2 is FQGNSA. V lost 1 base to trimming and J lost 0 bases, with 11 bases between them. CDR3 sequence reads: CASSLGVGTSTDTQYF. In nucleotides, the CDR3 is TGTGCCAGCAGCTTAGGTGTCGGGACAAGCACAGATACGCAGTATTTT. Full variable domain (rest looked up from reference TRBV7-2 and TRBJ2-3): GAGVSQSPSNKVTEKGKDVELRCDPISGHTALYWYRQSLGQGLEFLIYFQGNSAPDKSGLPSDRFSAERTGGSVSTLTIQRTQQEDSAVYLCASSLGVGTSTDTQYFGPGTRLTVL.

This clonotype was observed many times. The V and J genes are TRBV7-9 and TRBJ2-1, with D possibly being TRBD2 (6 bases). In germline, CDR1 is SEHNR, CDR2 FQNEAQ (reference sequence). The ends were cut back, 5 bases at V and 6 bases at J, with 23 bases in the middle. This CDR3 spans 17 amino acids. The CDR3 DNA follows: TGTGCCAGCAGCACTACCACCGGGAGAAAAGTGGGCAATGAGCAGTTCTTC. Its translation is CASSTTTGRKVGNEQFF.

This clonotype was detected only a few times. This sequence joins TRBV5-6 and TRBJ2-3; D tentatively reads TRBD1 or TRBD2 (5 bases each). V lost 3 bases and J 6 bases, leaving 17 bases between the germline ends. The germline CDR1 and CDR2 sequences are SGHDT and YYEEEE. The CDR3 loop spans 15 amino acids. CDR3 amino acids: CASSWGSNLGDTQYF. CDR3 nucleotide sequence: TGTGCCAGCAGCTGGGGGTCAAATCTCGGGGATACGCAGTATTTT.

This clonotype came up many times. The rearrangement joins TRBV7-9 to TRBJ2-7, with 9 positions matching TRBD1. The CDR3 runs 15 residues. V lost 4 bases and J lost 2; bases outside the gene matches: 6. CDR1 is SEHNR, CDR2 FQNEAQ, per germline (reference sequence). The CDR3 here is CASSSRDRDAYEQYF. CDR3 sequence (DNA): TGTGCCAGCAGCTCCCGGGACAGGGACGCCTACGAGCAGTACTTC.

This chain links TRBV6-2 or TRBV6-3 with TRBJ2-3; perhaps TRBD2 as D (6 bases). CDR3 length: 13 amino acids. Trimming removed 8 bases at V and 1 base at J, with 10 bases between. Germline V gives CDR1 MNHEY, CDR2 SVGEGT. Here the CDR3 DNA reads TGTGCCAGCTACGGGGGAGGCACAGATACGCAGTATTTT. It codes for CASYGGGTDTQYF.

This clonotype was seen repeatedly, ten times or more. The V call is TRBV4-1, the J call TRBJ2-3, with a weak D call TRBD2 (5 bases). The V end was cut by 3 bases, the J end by 1 base, with 11 bases between. The CDR3 has 15 residues. Germline V lookup: CDR1 MGHRA, CDR2 YSYEKL. CDR3 residues: CASSQGDGGTDTQYF. CDR3 sequence (DNA): TGCGCCAGCAGCCAGGGAGACGGTGGCACAGATACGCAGTATTTT.

This clonotype was counted between two and nine times. The chain joins TRBV12-3 or TRBV12-4 to TRBJ1-2, with TRBD1 matching 9 bases. Trimming removed 4 bases from V and 4 bases from J; junction bases left unmatched: 4. This CDR3 has 14 residues. The DNA for the CDR3 is TGTGCCAGCAGTTGGGAGGGACAGGGCTATGGCTACACCTTC. Translation: CASSWEGQGYGYTF.

V gene TRBV29-1 combines with J gene TRBJ1-1; 10 nucleotides line up with TRBD1. The CDR3 totals 14 residues. V lost 5 bases to trimming and J lost 2 bases; unmatched junction nucleotides: 5. Germline assignment: CDR1 SQVTM and CDR2 ANQGSEA. The CDR3 DNA follows: TGCAGCGTTCGGACAGGGGGAATTAACACTGAAGCTTTCTTT. Amino acids: CSVRTGGINTEAFF.

The genes are TRBV19 and TRBJ2-5; perhaps TRBD2 as D (5 bases). Germline lookup yields CDR1 LNHDA and CDR2 SQIVND (reference sequence). V lost 6 bases and J 3 bases, leaving 14 bases between the germline ends. The CDR3 is 14 residues long. The CDR3 DNA reads as TGTGCCAGTAGGGTAGCTAGCACCGAAGAGACCCAGTACTTC. It translates to CASRVASTEETQYF.

This clonotype was seen many times. The chain uses TRBV6-2 or TRBV6-3 and TRBJ2-7; D perhaps matches TRBD1 (6 bases). Germline assignment: CDR1 MNHEY and CDR2 SVGEGT. V was trimmed by 5 bases and J by 2 bases, leaving 19 bases between them. The CDR3 length is 16 residues. The CDR3 region is CASSKGPGTLTYEQYF. CDR3 DNA sequence: TGTGCCAGCAGTAAGGGTCCGGGGACACTGACCTACGAGCAGTACTTC.

This clonotype came up many times. V is TRBV24-1 and J is TRBJ2-5; D not certain. The CDR3 spans 12 residues. Trimming shortened V by 8 bases and J by 3 bases, and 9 bases separated the two germline ends. CDR1 and CDR2 from the germline V gene are KGHDR and SFDVKD. CDR3 nucleotides: TGTGCCACCAACCAGACCAAAGAGACCCAGTACTTC. Its translation: CATNQTKETQYF.

V gene TRBV5-1 combines with J gene TRBJ1-5; D possibly corresponds to TRBD1 (6 bases). Trimming took 0 bases from V and 3 from J, leaving 13 bases between them. This CDR3 is built from 16 residues. Germline lookup yields CDR1 SGHRS and CDR2 YFSETQ. The CDR3 nucleotides are TGCGCCAGCAGCTTGGGTGTGGGGGCGGACAATCAGCCCCAGCATTTT. Translated, it gives CASSLGVGADNQPQHF.

This clonotype appeared a few times. V gene TRBV6-2 or TRBV6-3 combines with J gene TRBJ2-5; 8 nucleotides agree with TRBD2. Germline V gene lookup returns CDR1 MNHEY and CDR2 SVGEGT. The CDR3 has 15 amino acids. After removal of 2 bases from V and 4 bases from J, the junction contained 6 bases not matched to a gene. CDR3 bases: TGTGCCAGCAGTTACCATCGGGAGGGCAGAGAGACCCAGTACTTC. Encoded protein: CASSYHREGRETQYF.

The chain employs TRBV27 and TRBJ2-7, with D unresolved. V lost 7 bases and J 2 bases, leaving 9 bases between the germline ends. CDR1 is MNHEY, CDR2 SMNVEV, per germline (reference sequence). This CDR3 has 12 residues. The CDR3 DNA reads TGTGCCAGCAACAAGTCCCCCTACGAGCAGTACTTC. Translated: CASNKSPYEQYF.

This clonotype was detected a few times. The chain is built from TRBV6-2 or TRBV6-3 and TRBJ2-7; D is ambiguous. V was shortened by 5 bases and J by 3 bases, with 11 bases between the two germline ends. Germline-derived CDR1 and CDR2 are MNHEY and SVGEGT. There are 13 residues in the CDR3. The CDR3 region has the DNA TGTGCCAGCAGTCCTCCGGAGAGCTACGAGCAGTACTTC. Translation gives CASSPPESYEQYF.

This clonotype came up a few times. The rearrangement joins TRBV7-2 to TRBJ2-7; 10 positions agree with TRBD2. V lost 6 bases, J lost 2 bases, and 7 bases stayed unmatched. Germline V gene data show CDR1 as SGHTA and CDR2 as FQGNSA. The length of the CDR3 is 15 residues. CDR3 coding DNA: TGTGCCAGCAGTGAGGGACTAGCGCCAACCTACGAGCAGTACTTC. It is translated as CASSEGLAPTYEQYF.

Many counts were recorded for this clonotype. The gene calls are TRBV12-3 or TRBV12-4 and TRBJ2-3; tentative D call: TRBD1 (5 bases). Trimming removed 5 bases at V and 5 bases at J, with 14 bases between. The CDR3 loop spans 14 amino acids. The chain's CDR3 is CASSQDTIGDTQYF. CDR3 coding DNA: TGTGCCAGCAGTCAGGACACCATCGGAGATACGCAGTATTTT.

V gene TRBV2 combines with J gene TRBJ1-5, with D possibly TRBD1 on 5 matching bases. Per germline, CDR1 SNHLY and CDR2 FYNNEI. The CDR3 runs to 14 residues. V lost 1 base, J lost 2 bases, and 6 bases lay in between. The CDR3 here is CASSEGDGNQPQHF. The CDR3 bases are TGTGCCAGCAGTGAAGGGGACGGCAATCAGCCCCAGCATTTT.